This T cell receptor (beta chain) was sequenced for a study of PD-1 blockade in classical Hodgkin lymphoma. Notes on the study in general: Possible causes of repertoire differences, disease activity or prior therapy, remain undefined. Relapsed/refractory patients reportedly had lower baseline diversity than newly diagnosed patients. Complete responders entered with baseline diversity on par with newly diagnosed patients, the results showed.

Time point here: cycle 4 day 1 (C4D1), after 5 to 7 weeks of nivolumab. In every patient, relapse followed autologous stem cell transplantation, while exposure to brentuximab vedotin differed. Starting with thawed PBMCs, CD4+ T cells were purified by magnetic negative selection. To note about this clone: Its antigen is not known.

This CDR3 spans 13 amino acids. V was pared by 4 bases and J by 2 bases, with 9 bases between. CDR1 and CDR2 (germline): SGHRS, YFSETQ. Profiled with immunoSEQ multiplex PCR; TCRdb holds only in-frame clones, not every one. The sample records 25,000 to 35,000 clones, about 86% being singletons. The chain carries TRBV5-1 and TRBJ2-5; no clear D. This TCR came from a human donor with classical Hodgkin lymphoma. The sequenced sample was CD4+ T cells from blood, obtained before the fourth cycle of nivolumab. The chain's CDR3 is CASSGLAQETQYF. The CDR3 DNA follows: TGCGCCAGCAGCGGGTTAGCTCAAGAGACCCAGTACTTC.